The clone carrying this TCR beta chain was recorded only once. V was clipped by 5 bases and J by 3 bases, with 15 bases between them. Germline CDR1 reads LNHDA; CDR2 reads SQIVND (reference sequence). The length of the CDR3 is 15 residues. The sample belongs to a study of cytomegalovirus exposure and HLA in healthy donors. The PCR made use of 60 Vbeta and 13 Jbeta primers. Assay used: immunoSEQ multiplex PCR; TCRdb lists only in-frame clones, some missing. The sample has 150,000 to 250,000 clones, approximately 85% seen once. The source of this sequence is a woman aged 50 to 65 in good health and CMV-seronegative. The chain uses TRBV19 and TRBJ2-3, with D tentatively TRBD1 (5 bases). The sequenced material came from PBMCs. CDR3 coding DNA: TGTGCCAGTAGTGCGCAGGGTGTTTCGACAGATACGCAGTATTTT. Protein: CASSAQGVSTDTQYF.